The 12 T cell receptor beta chains below were found in one sample sequenced in a study of blood T cell repertoires in COVID-19. The repertoire was sequenced with immunoSEQ multiplex PCR; TCRdb's copy has only in-frame clones and lacks some. The sample lists 50,000 to 65,000 clones; 80% to 95% were seen once. Sequenced material: peripheral blood. The receptor set was obtained from a man over 45 with active COVID-19.

This chain connects TRBV2 to TRBJ1-2, with 10 bases matching TRBD1. The CDR3 runs 14 residues. J was trimmed by 3 bases and V by 4 bases; bases with no gene match: 2. Germline loops: CDR1 SNHLY, CDR2 FYNNEI. The CDR3: CASSAGTGDYGYTF. In DNA form, the CDR3 reads TGTGCCAGCAGTGCCGGGACAGGGGACTATGGCTACACCTTC.

The CDR3 DNA follows: TGTGCCAGCAGTCCCGGCGGGTTTAGCAATCAGCCCCAGCATTTT. Translation gives CASSPGGFSNQPQHF. The rearrangement uses TRBV6-2 or TRBV6-3 and TRBJ1-5, with D uncertain. Per germline, CDR1 MNHEY and CDR2 SVGEGT. V was clipped by 5 bases and J by 0 bases, with 11 bases between them. The CDR3 loop spans 15 amino acids.

The V call is TRBV19, the J call TRBJ2-3, with TRBD2 identical over 7 bases. Trimming took 8 bases from V and 4 from J; bases not matched to a gene: 15. There are 16 residues in the CDR3. Germline values: CDR1 LNHDA, CDR2 SQIVND (reference sequence). CDR3 loop: CASPPCIERGPDTQYF. The CDR3 nucleotides are TGTGCCAGTCCGCCTTGTATAGAGCGGGGACCAGATACGCAGTATTTT.

This sequence joins TRBV4-2 and TRBJ2-1; maybe TRBD1 (7 bases). The V end was cut by 4 bases, the J end by 4 bases, with 20 bases between. Germline V gene lookup returns CDR1 LGHNA and CDR2 YNFKEQ. This CDR3 region has 17 residues. CDR3 in amino acids: CASSLVLDREEYNEQFF. DNA of the CDR3: TGTGCCAGCAGCCTCGTACTCGACAGGGAGGAATACAATGAGCAGTTCTTC.

J is TRBJ2-1 and V is TRBV19; D is undetermined. CDR3 size: 13 residues. The germline CDR1 and CDR2 sequences are LNHDA and SQIVND (reference sequence). Trimming took off 0 bases at V and 7 bases at J, with 7 bases between the two ends. The CDR3 is CASSIDRYNEQFF. CDR3 coding DNA: TGTGCCAGTAGTATAGATCGGTATAATGAGCAGTTCTTC.

This clone was detected only once. The J gene is TRBJ1-2, the V gene TRBV5-1, with D maybe TRBD1 (5 bases). Germline assignment: CDR1 SGHRS and CDR2 YFSETQ. V was trimmed by 0 bases and J by 4 bases, leaving 7 bases between them. CDR3 size: 13 residues. CDR3 sequence reads: CASSLGQIYGYTF. As DNA, the CDR3 is TGCGCCAGCAGCTTGGGACAGATCTATGGCTACACCTTC.

V gene TRBV7-3 combines with J gene TRBJ2-1; 9 nucleotides line up with TRBD1. Trimming at V came to 4 bases and at J to 6 bases, leaving 4 bases not matched to a gene. The CDR3 covers 14 residues. The germline gives CDR1 SGHTA, CDR2 FQGTGA. The chain's CDR3 is CASSSTGGRNEQFF. CDR3 nucleotides: TGTGCCAGCAGCTCGACAGGGGGACGCAATGAGCAGTTCTTC.

The chain links TRBV6-2 or TRBV6-3 to TRBJ1-5; no reliable D call. Germline V gene data show CDR1 as MNHEY and CDR2 as SVGEGT. Trimming took 2 bases from V and 0 from J, leaving 8 bases between them. The CDR3 sequence is 15 residues long. CDR3: CASSYAQLSNQPQHF. In nucleotides, the CDR3 is TGTGCCAGCAGTTACGCACAGCTTAGCAATCAGCCCCAGCATTTT.

The rearrangement joins TRBV5-1 to TRBJ2-2; no firm D call. This CDR3 has 13 residues. V lost 1 base to trimming and J lost 5 bases, with 6 bases between them. Germline CDR1 is SGHRS and CDR2 is YFSETQ. CDR3 nucleotide sequence: TGCGCCAGCAGCTTGTTCGTAACCGGGGAGCTGTTTTTT. Its translation is CASSLFVTGELFF.

The V gene is TRBV10-3, the J gene TRBJ2-7; 7 nucleotides match TRBD2. The V and J ends lost 11 bases and 0 bases, in that order; junction bases with no gene match: 4. The CDR3 spans 12 residues. Germline CDR1 and CDR2: ENHRY and SYGVKD. The CDR3 region is CAAGTNSYEQYF. The CDR3 DNA reads TGTGCCGCCGGGACTAACTCCTACGAGCAGTACTTC.

This chain joins TRBV5-1 and TRBJ2-7; 7 nucleotides align to TRBD2. The CDR3 length is 17 residues. V was pared by 5 bases and J by 2 bases, with 16 bases of the junction left unmatched. CDR1 and CDR2 from the germline V gene are SGHRS and YFSETQ. CDR3 in DNA: TGCGCCAGCAGTTCGGGACTTTGGGGGAGGGAGACCTACGAGCAGTACTTC. Protein sequence: CASSSGLWGRETYEQYF.

V usage is TRBV11-2 and J usage is TRBJ2-1; D possibly corresponds to TRBD1 (6 bases). This CDR3 contains 14 residues. The V gene's germline CDR1 is SGHAT and CDR2 FQNNGV. Between the trimmed V and J ends, which lost 2 bases and 6 bases, there was a span of 11 bases. The CDR3 loop reads CASSLRGGINEQFF. DNA for the CDR3: TGTGCCAGCAGCTTAAGAGGGGGAATCAATGAGCAGTTCTTC. The full variable domain, rest sourced from reference TRBV11-2 and TRBJ2-1, is EAGVAQSPRYKIIEKRQSVAFWCNPISGHATLYWYQQILGQGPKLLIQFQNNGVVDDSQLPKDRFSAERLKGVDSTLKIQPAKLEDSAVYLCASSLRGGINEQFFGPGTRLTVL.